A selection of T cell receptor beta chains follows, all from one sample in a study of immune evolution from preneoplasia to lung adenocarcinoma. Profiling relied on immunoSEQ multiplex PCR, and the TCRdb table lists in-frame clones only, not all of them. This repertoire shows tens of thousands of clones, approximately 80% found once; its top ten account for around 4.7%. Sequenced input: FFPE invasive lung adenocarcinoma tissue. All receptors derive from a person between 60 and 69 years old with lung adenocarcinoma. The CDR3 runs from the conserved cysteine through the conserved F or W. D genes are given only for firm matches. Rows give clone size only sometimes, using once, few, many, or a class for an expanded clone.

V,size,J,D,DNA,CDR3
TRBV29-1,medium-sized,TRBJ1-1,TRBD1,TGCAGCGTTGCTAGCCCGACAGGGACCACTGAAGCTTTCTTT,CSVASPTGTTEAFF
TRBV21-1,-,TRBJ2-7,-,TGTGCCAGCAGCAAAGAGGAGCCGGCGCGGGAGAGATACGAGCAGTACTTC,CASSKEEPARERYEQYF
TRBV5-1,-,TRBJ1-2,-,TGCGCCAGCAGCTTGGAACAGGCTAACTATGGCTACACCTTC,CASSLEQANYGYTF
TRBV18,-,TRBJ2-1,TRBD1,TGTGCCAGCTCACCGGACAGGGGAGTAGATGAGCAGTTCTTC,CASSPDRGVDEQFF
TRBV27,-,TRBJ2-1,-,TGTGCCAGCACCCCTCGGTCACTAGTATCGAATGAGCAGTTCTTC,CASTPRSLVSNEQFF
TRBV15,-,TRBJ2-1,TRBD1,TGTGCCACCAGCAACCGGGACAGGGGACGTGGCAATGAGCAGTTCTTC,CATSNRDRGRGNEQFF
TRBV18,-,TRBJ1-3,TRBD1,TGTGCCAGCTCACCGTCAGGACAGGGCGGGGGCACCATATATTTT,CASSPSGQGGGTIYF
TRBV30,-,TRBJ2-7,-,TGTGCCTGGAGTCCTGATGTGATCTGGGAGCAGTACTTC,CAWSPDVIWEQYF
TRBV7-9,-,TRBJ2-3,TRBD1,TGTGCCAGCCGCTCGAGGACAGGGGGCACAGATACGCAGTATTTT,CASRSRTGGTDTQYF
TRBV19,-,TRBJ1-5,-,TGTGCCAGTAGTCGGCCGGGTAGCAATCAGCCCCAGCATTTT,CASSRPGSNQPQHF
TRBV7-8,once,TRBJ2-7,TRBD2,TGTGCCAGCAGCTTAGTGCTCGTGGGAGGGACCTCCTACGAGCAGTACTTC,CASSLVLVGGTSYEQYF
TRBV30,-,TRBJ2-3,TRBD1,TGTGCCTGGAGTCCCGGGACAGGGGGATCAGATACGCAGTATTTT,CAWSPGTGGSDTQYF
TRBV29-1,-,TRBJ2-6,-,TGCAGCGTGATGGACACCCCTAGGGGGGCCAACGTCCTGACTTTC,CSVMDTPRGANVLTF
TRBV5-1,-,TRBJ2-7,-,TGCGCCAGCAGAGGTAATACAGGTCCCTACGAGCAGTACTTC,CASRGNTGPYEQYF
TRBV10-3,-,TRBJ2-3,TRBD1,TGTGCCATCAGTCGTCGGGACAGAATCACAGATACGCAGTATTTT,CAISRRDRITDTQYF
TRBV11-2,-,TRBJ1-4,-,TGTGCCAGCAGCTTGAACTCCGAAGAAAAACTGTTTTTT,CASSLNSEEKLFF
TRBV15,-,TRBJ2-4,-,TGTGCCACCAGCATCATCCTGGGGGTGGGCAAAAACATTCAGTACTTC,CATSIILGVGKNIQYF
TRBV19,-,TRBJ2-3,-,TGTGCCAGTAGTCTAGACACGACTAGCACAGATACGCAGTATTTT,CASSLDTTSTDTQYF
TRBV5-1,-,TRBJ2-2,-,TGCGCCAGCAGCTTGGGGGGACAGAACACCGGGGAGCTGTTTTTT,CASSLGGQNTGELFF
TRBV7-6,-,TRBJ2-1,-,TGTGCCAGCAGCTCGACTAGGTCTGCCCATGAGCAGTTCTTC,CASSSTRSAHEQFF
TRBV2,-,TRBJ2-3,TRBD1,TGTGCCAGCAGGGGGACAGGGGTCGCTAATACGCAGTATTTT,CASRGTGVANTQYF
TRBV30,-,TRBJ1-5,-,TGTGCCTGGAGTCACCGGGCCCGTGGTGGCAATCAGCCCCAGCATTTT,CAWSHRARGGNQPQHF
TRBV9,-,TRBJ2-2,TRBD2,TGTGCCAGCAGCTCACAGGGAGGACTAGCGGTGACCGGGGAGCTGTTTTTT,CASSSQGGLAVTGELFF
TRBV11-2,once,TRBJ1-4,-,TGTGCCAGCAGCTTAGTCGGTGGGGGAAGGTTGGGAACTAATGAAAAACTGTTTTTT,CASSLVGGGRLGTNEKLFF
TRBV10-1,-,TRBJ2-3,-,TGCGCCAGCAGCCTTAGCGGAATCAGCACAGATACGCAGTATTTT,CASSLSGISTDTQYF
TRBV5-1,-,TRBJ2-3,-,TGCGCCAGCAGCTTGGGCGGATTCACAGATACGCAGTATTTT,CASSLGGFTDTQYF
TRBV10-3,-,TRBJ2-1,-,TGTGCCATCAGTGAGGGGTCTAGCGTATACAATGAGCAGTTCTTC,CAISEGSSVYNEQFF
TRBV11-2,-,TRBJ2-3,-,TGTGCCAGCAGCCCCCGAGGGGGGGCGACAGATACGCAGTATTTT,CASSPRGGATDTQYF
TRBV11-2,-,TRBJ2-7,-,TGTGCCAGCAGCTTAGTTAGCTACGAGCAGTACTTC,CASSLVSYEQYF
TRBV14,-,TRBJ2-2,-,TGTGCCAGCAGCCACGGTGGTCGGCCGGACACCGGGGAGCTGTTTTTT,CASSHGGRPDTGELFF
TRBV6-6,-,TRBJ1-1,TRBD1,TGTGCCAGCAGTTATTCCGACAGGGGCACTGAAGCTTTCTTT,CASSYSDRGTEAFF
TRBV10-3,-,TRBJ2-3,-,TGTGCCATCAGTGAGTCAGGCAGGGCTGACACAGATACGCAGTATTTT,CAISESGRADTDTQYF
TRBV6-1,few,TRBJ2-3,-,TGTGCCAGCAGTGAAGCGCTTGGGAGCACAGATACGCAGTATTTT,CASSEALGSTDTQYF
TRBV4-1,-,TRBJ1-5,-,TGCGCCAGCAGCCAAGATCCAGGGTGGGGTCAGCCCCAGCATTTT,CASSQDPGWGQPQHF
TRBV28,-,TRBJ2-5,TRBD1,TGTGCCAGCAGCACAGGGGGAAGACTTAGGGAGACCCAGTACTTC,CASSTGGRLRETQYF
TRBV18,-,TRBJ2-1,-,TGTGCCAGCTCACCACAAACTCGAAACAATGAGCAGTTCTTC,CASSPQTRNNEQFF
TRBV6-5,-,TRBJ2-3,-,TGTGCCAGCAGTTATGAAGCCGAGAATACGCAGTATTTT,CASSYEAENTQYF
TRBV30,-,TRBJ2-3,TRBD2,TGTGCCTGGAGTGGGGGTAGCGGGAGAGGGGTTAGCACAGATACGCAGTATTTT,CAWSGGSGRGVSTDTQYF
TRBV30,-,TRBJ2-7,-,TGTGCCGGAAGGCAGGCGGACGAGCAGTACTTC,CAGRQADEQYF
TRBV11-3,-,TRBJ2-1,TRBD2,TGTGCCAGCAGCTTAGCAGGCCAAGCGGGAGGTAGTGAGCAGTTCTTC,CASSLAGQAGGSEQFF
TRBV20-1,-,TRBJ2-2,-,TGCAGTGCTCAAGGTGACGGGGAGCTGTTTTTT,CSAQGDGELFF
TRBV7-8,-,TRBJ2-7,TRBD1,TGTGCCAGCAGCCAAGGGACAGGTCGGATGGGCGAGCAGTACTTC,CASSQGTGRMGEQYF
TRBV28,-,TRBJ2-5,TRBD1,TGTGCCAGCAGTGTAGGGGGCGTTAGTCAAGAGACCCAGTACTTC,CASSVGGVSQETQYF
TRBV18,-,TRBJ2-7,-,TGTGCCAGCTCACCATCTGGGTTCGAGCAGTACTTC,CASSPSGFEQYF
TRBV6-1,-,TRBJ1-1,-,TGTGCCAGCAGTGGGTCTAGGGTGAACACTGAAGCTTTCTTT,CASSGSRVNTEAFF
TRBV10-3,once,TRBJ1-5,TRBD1,TGTGCCATCAGTGGGGACAGGGGGGATCAGCCCCAGCATTTT,CAISGDRGDQPQHF
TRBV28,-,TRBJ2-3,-,TGTGCCAGCACCCTACCCACTAGAAGCACAGATACGCAGTATTTT,CASTLPTRSTDTQYF
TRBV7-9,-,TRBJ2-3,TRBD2,TGTGCCAGCAGCTCGAATAGCGGGAGGGACGGAGATACGCAGTATTTT,CASSSNSGRDGDTQYF
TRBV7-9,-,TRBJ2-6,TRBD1,TGTGCCAGCAGCCGCGGGACAGGCCCTGGGGCCAACGTCCTGACTTTC,CASSRGTGPGANVLTF
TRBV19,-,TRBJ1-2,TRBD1,TGTGCCAGTCGGGACAGGAACTATGGCTACACCTTC,CASRDRNYGYTF
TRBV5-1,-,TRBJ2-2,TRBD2,TGCGCCAGCAGCGCTAGCGGGACGAACACCGGGGAGCTGTTTTTT,CASSASGTNTGELFF
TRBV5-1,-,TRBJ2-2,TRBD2,TGCGCCAGCAGCTCAGCTAGCGGGTATAACGGGGAGCTGTTTTTT,CASSSASGYNGELFF
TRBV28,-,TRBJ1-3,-,TGTGCCAGCAGTTCTAGATTTTTTAGGGGAACCTCTGGAAACACCATATATTTT,CASSSRFFRGTSGNTIYF